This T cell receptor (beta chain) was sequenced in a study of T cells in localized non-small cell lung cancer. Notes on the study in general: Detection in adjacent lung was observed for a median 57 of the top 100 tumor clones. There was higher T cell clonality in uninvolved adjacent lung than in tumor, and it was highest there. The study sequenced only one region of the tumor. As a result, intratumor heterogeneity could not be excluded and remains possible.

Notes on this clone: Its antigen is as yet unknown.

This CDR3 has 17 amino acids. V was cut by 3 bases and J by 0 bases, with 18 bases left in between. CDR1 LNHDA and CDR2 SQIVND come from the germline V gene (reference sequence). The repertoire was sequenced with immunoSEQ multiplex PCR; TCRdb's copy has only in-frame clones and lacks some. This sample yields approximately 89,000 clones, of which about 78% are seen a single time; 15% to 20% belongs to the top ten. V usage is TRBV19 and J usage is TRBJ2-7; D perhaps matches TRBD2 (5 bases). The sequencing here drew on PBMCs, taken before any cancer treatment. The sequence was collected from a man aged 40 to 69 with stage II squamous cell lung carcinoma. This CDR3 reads CASSIGAEYSSSYEQYF. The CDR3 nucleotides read TGTGCCAGTAGTATTGGAGCGGAATACTCTAGCTCCTACGAGCAGTACTTC. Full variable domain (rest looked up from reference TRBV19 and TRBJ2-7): DGGITQSPKYLFRKEGQNVTLSCEQNLNHDAMYWYRQDPGQGLRLIYYSQIVNDFQKGDIAEGYSVSREKKESFPLTVTSAQKNPTAFYLCASSIGAEYSSSYEQYFGPGTRLTVT.